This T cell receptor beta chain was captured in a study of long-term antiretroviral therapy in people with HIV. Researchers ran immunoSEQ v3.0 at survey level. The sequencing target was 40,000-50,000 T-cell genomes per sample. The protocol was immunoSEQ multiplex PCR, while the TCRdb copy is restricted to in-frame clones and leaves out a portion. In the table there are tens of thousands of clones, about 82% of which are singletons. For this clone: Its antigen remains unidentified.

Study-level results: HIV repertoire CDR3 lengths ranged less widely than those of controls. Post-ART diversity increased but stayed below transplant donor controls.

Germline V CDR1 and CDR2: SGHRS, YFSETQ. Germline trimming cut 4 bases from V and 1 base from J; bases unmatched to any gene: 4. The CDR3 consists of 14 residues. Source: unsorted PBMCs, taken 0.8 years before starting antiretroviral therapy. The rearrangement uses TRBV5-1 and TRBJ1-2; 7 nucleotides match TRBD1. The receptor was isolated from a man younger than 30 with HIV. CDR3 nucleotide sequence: TGCGCCAGCAGCGCCTACAGGGGTAACTATGGCTACACCTTC. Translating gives CASSAYRGNYGYTF.